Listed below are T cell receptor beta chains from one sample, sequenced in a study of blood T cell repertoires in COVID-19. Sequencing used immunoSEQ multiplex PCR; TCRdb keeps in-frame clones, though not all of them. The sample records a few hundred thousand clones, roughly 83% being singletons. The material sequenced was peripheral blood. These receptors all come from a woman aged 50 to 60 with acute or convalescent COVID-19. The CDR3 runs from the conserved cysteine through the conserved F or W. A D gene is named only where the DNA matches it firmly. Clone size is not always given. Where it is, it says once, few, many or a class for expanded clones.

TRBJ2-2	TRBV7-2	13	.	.	CASSLQGSGELFF	TGTGCCAGCAGCTTACAGGGGTCGGGGGAGCTGTTTTTT
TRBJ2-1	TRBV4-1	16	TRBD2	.	CASKRIPLGGSGEQFF	TGCGCCAGCAAGAGGATCCCTTTGGGCGGGAGTGGGGAGCAGTTCTTC
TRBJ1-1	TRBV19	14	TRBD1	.	CASSRDSMNTEAFF	TGTGCCAGTAGCAGGGACAGCATGAACACTGAAGCTTTCTTT
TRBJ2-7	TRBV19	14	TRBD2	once	CASSIGLAGYEQYF	TGTGCCAGTAGTATCGGACTAGCGGGCTACGAGCAGTACTTC
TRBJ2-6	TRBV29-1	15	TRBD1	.	CSYTDRGSGANVLTF	TGCAGCTACACGGACAGGGGTAGTGGGGCCAACGTCCTGACTTTC
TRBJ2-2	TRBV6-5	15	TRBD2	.	CASRTGGGAIGELFF	TGTGCCAGCAGGACGGGGGGGGGCGCCATCGGGGAGCTGTTTTTT
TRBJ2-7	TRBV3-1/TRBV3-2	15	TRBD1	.	CASSQGIHRGGEQYF	TGTGCCAGCAGCCAGGGGATACACAGGGGCGGGGAGCAGTACTTC
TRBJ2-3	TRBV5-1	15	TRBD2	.	CASSSLAGVTDTQYF	TGCGCCAGCAGCTCCTTAGCGGGAGTGACAGATACGCAGTATTTT
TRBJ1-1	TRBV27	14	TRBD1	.	CASSVDREDTEAFF	TGTGCCAGCAGTGTGGACAGGGAGGACACTGAAGCTTTCTTT
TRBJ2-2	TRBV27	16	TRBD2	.	CASSPLGGRNTGELFF	TGTGCCAGCAGTCCCCTGGGCGGGAGGAACACCGGGGAGCTGTTTTTT
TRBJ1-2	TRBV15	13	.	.	CATSMNIGYGYTF	TGTGCCACCAGCATGAACATTGGCTATGGCTACACCTTC
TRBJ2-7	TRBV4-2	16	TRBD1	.	CASSHAFGQGAYEQYF	TGTGCCAGCAGCCATGCCTTCGGACAGGGGGCCTACGAGCAGTACTTC
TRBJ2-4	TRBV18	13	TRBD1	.	CASSQGGANIQYF	TGTGCCAGCTCTCAAGGGGGCGCCAACATTCAGTACTTC
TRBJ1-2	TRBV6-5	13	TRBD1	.	CASSRGTGDGYTF	TGTGCCAGCAGCCGAGGGACAGGGGACGGCTACACCTTC
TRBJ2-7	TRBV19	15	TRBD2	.	CASSIEGLAGERQYF	TGTGCCAGTAGTATAGAGGGACTAGCGGGAGAAAGGCAGTACTTC
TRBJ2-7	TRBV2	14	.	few	CASSVASIRTEQYF	TGTGCCAGCAGCGTCGCTAGCATCCGGACCGAGCAGTACTTC
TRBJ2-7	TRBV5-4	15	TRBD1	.	CASSLSNRGAHEQYF	TGTGCCAGCAGCTTGTCAAACAGGGGCGCGCACGAGCAGTACTTC
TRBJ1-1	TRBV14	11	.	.	CASSHRAEAFF	TGTGCCAGCAGCCACAGGGCTGAAGCTTTCTTT
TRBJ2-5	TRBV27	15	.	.	CASSLSRGRGETQYF	TGTGCCAGCAGTTTATCTCGGGGGAGAGGCGAGACCCAGTACTTC
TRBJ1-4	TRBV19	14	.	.	CASSSTEVDEKLFF	TGTGCCAGTAGCTCGACAGAGGTCGATGAAAAACTGTTTTTT
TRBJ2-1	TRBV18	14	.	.	CASSVRQVNNEQFF	TGTGCCAGCTCGGTGCGACAGGTAAACAATGAGCAGTTCTTC
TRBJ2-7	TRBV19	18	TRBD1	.	CASSGIFTQGPAFYEQYF	TGTGCCAGTAGTGGGATCTTTACACAGGGGCCAGCGTTTTACGAGCAGTACTTC